A single TCR beta chain is shown here with its context. This sample was taken from a study of blood T cell repertoires in COVID-19. For the study at large: Collection of acute and convalescent COVID-19 samples took place in the United States, Italy and Spain. T cells, B-cell-depleted T cells, or PBMCs supplied cDNA or gDNA.

With 7 bases clipped from V and 5 bases from J, the junction kept 7 bases outside the gene matches. The CDR3 has 12 residues. CDR1 SQVTM and CDR2 ANQGSEA come from the germline V gene. Original processing notes: Researchers report that nucleated cell counts were estimated from reference gene primer amplification. Generated by immunoSEQ multiplex PCR, the TCRdb table keeps only in-frame clones and is missing some. That table supplies the V and J calls and clone size; D and trimming were determined from the DNA. The table lists about 61,000 clones, about 80% of them singletons. The V and J genes are TRBV29-1 and TRBJ2-5; the match to TRBD2 covers 7 bases. Sequencing was performed on peripheral blood. The receptor comes from a man older than 75 with active or convalescent COVID-19. The CDR3 protein is CSAGVGGETQYF. CDR3 nucleotides: TGCAGCGCTGGGGTGGGAGGGGAGACCCAGTACTTC.